The rows below give T cell receptor beta chains drawn from one sample of a study of cytomegalovirus exposure and HLA in healthy donors. Assay used: immunoSEQ multiplex PCR; TCRdb lists only in-frame clones, some missing. The repertoire holds about 130,000 clones, with over 60% as singletons. Sequencing was performed on PBMCs. The receptor source for this set is a male donor in good health and CMV-seropositive. The conserved cysteine and the conserved F or W are not part of the CDR3 here. D genes are given only for firm matches. Clone size, where shown, is once, few, many, or a class for clones that have expanded.

>TRBV5-4|-|TRBJ2-2|13|-
ASSRIQGSTGELF
>TRBV29-1|TRBD1|TRBJ2-3|11|-
SGNRGGTDTQY
>TRBV2|TRBD1|TRBJ1-6|12|-
ASSVDRGSSPLH
>TRBV5-4|TRBD2|TRBJ2-7|14|few
ASSQKGTSGMDEQY
>TRBV10-3|-|TRBJ1-2|10|-
AISESSYGYT
>TRBV10-3|-|TRBJ1-1|11|-
AISESEGGAAF
>TRBV11-2|-|TRBJ1-2|11|-
ASSLGGAVGYT
>TRBV19|-|TRBJ1-3|12|-
ASSAQNSGNTIY
>TRBV6-6|-|TRBJ2-3|13|-
ASSYSGAGTDTQY
>TRBV4-2|TRBD2|TRBJ2-1|13|few
ASSPAGGGYNEQF
>TRBV9|-|TRBJ2-3|12|-
ASSGSTAGTTQY
>TRBV5-6|-|TRBJ2-4|13|-
ASGLGGLIKNIQY
>TRBV5-1|-|TRBJ2-7|13|-
ASSLGGGASYEQY
>TRBV28|-|TRBJ1-1|11|-
ASSQGQYTEAF
>TRBV4-1|-|TRBJ2-7|12|-
ASSQIQQGYEQY
>TRBV30|-|TRBJ2-1|11|-
AWSGRLFDEQF
>TRBV5-1|-|TRBJ1-3|11|-
ASSQDNGNTIY
>TRBV6-5|-|TRBJ2-1|13|-
ASSFAGLPRNEQF
>TRBV27|TRBD1|TRBJ2-7|12|-
ASSSRTGGYEQY
>TRBV2|-|TRBJ2-7|12|-
ASSAEALTYEQY
>TRBV7-2|-|TRBJ2-5|11|-
ASSLPGASEQY
>TRBV6-6|-|TRBJ1-1|10|-
ASSPLDRNAF
>TRBV7-2|TRBD1|TRBJ1-2|13|-
ASSLGDRGSGGYT
>TRBV15|-|-|13|-
ATSRVGHHTYEQY
>TRBV11-2|-|TRBJ2-3|15|-
ASSLGGGRETTDTQY
>TRBV5-5|TRBD2|TRBJ2-7|14|-
ASRLGLALSSYEQY
>TRBV11-2|-|TRBJ2-2|12|-
ASSYLNAMGELF
>TRBV10-3|TRBD1|TRBJ2-3|12|once
AIIKGQGSNTQY
>TRBV9|-|TRBJ2-5|13|-
ASSDDDWGLETQY
>TRBV12-5|-|TRBJ2-1|10|-
ASGLDTGLQF
>TRBV5-1|-|TRBJ2-2|14|once
ASSLRTSGDTGELF
>TRBV9|-|TRBJ2-1|13|-
ASSGTADVYNEQF
>TRBV2|TRBD2|TRBJ2-3|12|-
ASSRLAVTDTQY
>TRBV28|TRBD1|TRBJ1-2|13|-
ASSPTRTGSYGYT
>TRBV5-1|-|TRBJ1-1|10|-
ASTREGTEAF
>TRBV27|TRBD2|TRBJ2-3|13|-
ASSPLAGFTDTQY
>TRBV28|TRBD2|TRBJ2-1|12|-
ASSLAGGQIEQF
>TRBV5-4|-|TRBJ2-3|13|-
ASTSAGPGEDTQY
>TRBV5-6|TRBD1|TRBJ2-3|13|-
ASSPGTGNTDTQY
>TRBV5-6|-|TRBJ1-2|13|-
ASSDDRTANYGYT
>TRBV5-4|TRBD1|TRBJ1-2|11|-
ASSRDRDYGYT
>TRBV7-9|-|TRBJ2-1|14|few
ASNFGFGEARDEQF
>TRBV2|TRBD2|TRBJ2-3|13|-
ASSESSGFTDTQY
>TRBV18|-|TRBJ2-7|15|-
ASSPVDWRATRYEQY
>TRBV14|-|TRBJ2-3|16|once
ASSQDRLRVPPADTQY
>TRBV7-9|TRBD1|TRBJ1-6|10|-
SSSRQGSPLH
>TRBV11-2|TRBD2|TRBJ2-2|15|few
ASSPRTSGTVAGELF
>TRBV7-9|TRBD2|TRBJ2-1|14|-
SSSSLRLADYNEQF
>TRBV19|TRBD2|TRBJ2-7|13|few
ASKTGASGSGEQY
>TRBV12-5|TRBD2|TRBJ2-5|10|-
ASGPGGETQY
>TRBV5-4|-|TRBJ2-5|12|-
ASREEVLQETQY
>TRBV4-2|TRBD2|TRBJ2-5|12|-
ASSPDAGREAQY
>TRBV6-5|-|TRBJ1-5|12|-
ASSYGGGNQPQH
>TRBV5-1|-|TRBJ1-2|15|-
ASSFGHMGTHGYGYT
>TRBV5-1|-|TRBJ2-7|12|-
ASSLRQGTYEQY
>TRBV7-2|TRBD1|TRBJ2-7|11|once
ASSAGTGFEQY
>TRBV16|-|TRBJ2-4|10|-
ASSQWRGFKY
>TRBV29-1|-|TRBJ2-1|12|-
SARGAAFDNEQF
>TRBV4-2|TRBD2|TRBJ2-7|14|-
ASSQGTASGLYEQY